This T cell receptor (beta chain) was sequenced in a study of CD8+CD57+ T cells in acquired aplastic anemia. Study summary: Sorted cells (CD4+ and CD8+) yielded DNA amounts that averaged about 2.9 ug.

It was patients with CD8+CD57+ cell expansion by flow cytometry who were chosen for sequencing. All patients were therapy-naive when blood was sampled. Genomic DNA served as template for TCR beta VDJ and CDR3 profiling. TCRdb re-called the reads with MiXCR, one entry per CDR3 protein. The sample records under 200,000 distinct CDR3 sequences, around 75% being singletons. The TCR originated in a human donor with aplastic anemia. Sequencing used sorted CD4+, CD8+, or CD8+CD57+ T cells (not recorded which) from PBMCs.

The CDR3 DNA is TGTGCCAGCAGCCCGGGGGGGGGACGGAATTCACCCCTCCACTTT. Translated, it gives CASSPGGGRNSPLHF. This chain joins TRBV7-3 and TRBJ1-6, with TRBD1 as a possible D gene (5 bases). The V and J ends lost 5 bases and 7 bases respectively, with 15 bases between them. CDR1 is SGHTA and CDR2 is FQGTGA in the germline V gene. CDR3 length: 15 residues. Looking up the rest from reference TRBV7-3 and TRBJ1-6 gives the full variable domain: GAGVSQTPSNKVTEKGKYVELRCDPISGHTALYWYRQSLGQGPEFLIYFQGTGAADDSGLPNDRFFAVRPEGSVSTLKIQRTERGDSAVYLCASSPGGGRNSPLHFGNGTRLTVT.